This TCR beta chain is from a study of blood T cell repertoires in COVID-19. Study summary: Acute and convalescent COVID-19 specimens originated in the United States, Italy and Spain. T cells, B-cell-depleted T cells, or PBMCs supplied cDNA or gDNA.

This CDR3 has 14 amino acids. The V end lost 4 bases, the J end lost 2 bases, and 12 bases lay between the germline ends. From germline, CDR1 is SGHRS and CDR2 YFSETQ. Measured with immunoSEQ multiplex PCR; TCRdb has only the in-frame clones, and not every one. This table has 200,000 to 250,000 clones, 70% to 90% appearing once. While infection was still active, Seattle patients were enrolled and then followed longitudinally. The chain links TRBV5-1 to TRBJ1-2; a weak D match, TRBD1 (5 bases). The TCR was taken from a man aged 50 or older with COVID-19, enrolled during active disease. The sequencing input was peripheral blood. Here the CDR3 reads CASSPTRQNYGYTF. The CDR3 DNA reads as TGCGCCAGCAGCCCGACCAGACAGAACTATGGCTACACCTTC.